This TCR beta chain was observed in a study of blood T cell repertoires in COVID-19. Trimming removed 5 bases from V and 4 bases from J, with 20 bases in between. The germline gives CDR1 MNHEY, CDR2 SVGEGT. The length of the CDR3 is 17 residues. Profiling relied on immunoSEQ multiplex PCR, and the TCRdb table lists in-frame clones only, not all of them. The sample contains about 400,000 clones, about nine tenths of which appear only once. Participants spanned ages about 18 to 100 years and resided in over 20 US areas. Participant reports of clinical history set cohort assignment. Donors in Cohort 3 counted as recovered after two negative PCRs, clearance, or symptom resolution.

The source material was PBMCs or T cells enriched from blood (not recorded which). The TCR was taken from a woman aged 25 to 45 who had recovered from COVID-19. The V and J genes are TRBV6-2 or TRBV6-3 and TRBJ2-2; weak D call: TRBD2 (6 bases). As DNA, the CDR3 is TGTGCCAGCAGTGGTCCCCGAAGCGGGCCCAGCACCGGGGAGCTGTTTTTT. This translates into CASSGPRSGPSTGELFF.